This T cell receptor beta chain was found in a study of post-analysis software for immune sequencing data (dated by TCRdb to between 2014 and 2016). Notes on the research overall: Disease courses on record covered relapsing-remitting, secondary progressive and progressive-relapsing multiple sclerosis, though some patients had no subtype annotation. The multiple sclerosis patient repertoires were compared with under 13 previously published healthy control repertoires from donors aged roughly 6 to 25 years. A subset of samples was prepared in parallel using single-end sample barcoding, then pooled and co-amplified after Illumina adapter ligation.

In the case of this clonotype: Its cognate antigen has yet to be identified. Per-base qualities were not stored, and no clone one base away is much larger.

In the germline V gene (reference sequence), CDR1 corresponds to LGHDT and CDR2 to YNNKEL. Including cysteine and phenylalanine, the CDR3 has 14 amino acids. Only the CDR3 DNA stays, 42 bases, in frame from base 1. V is reduced by 5 bases and J by 0 bases, leaving a spacing of 8 bases between them. What the authors observed across the whole study: Patients showed significantly higher frequencies than controls for several TRBV segments, among them TRBV5-6, TRBV5-1 and TRBV20-1. When samples were clustered directly using the F measure, samples prepared in the same batch co-clustered strongly, which prompted a batch-effect correction. Compared with controls, multiple sclerosis patients had significantly lower normalized Chao1 diversity, a finding suggesting substantial peripheral T-cell clonal expansion. The control group was slightly older than the multiple sclerosis patient group.

TCR beta repertoires were profiled from peripheral blood of 13 young patients with multiple sclerosis to demonstrate the VDJtools post-analysis software. Multiple sclerosis patients were children and adolescents aged about 6 to 16 years. Receptors were amplified or captured by PCR. Sequenced on an Illumina HiSeq 2500. To reduce PCR and sequencing biases, unique molecular identifiers were built into the TCR beta cDNA libraries. Per 1 to 10 million input T cells, some 500,000 cDNA molecules were obtained, such that each molecule approximated one T cell. The patient libraries were prepared and sequenced with the same protocol used for the earlier healthy control dataset. Within a given batch, samples were prepared together, multiplexed and sequenced on the same HiSeq lane. The authors' pipeline ran thus. Raw barcoded reads were processed with MIGEC, discarding single-read molecular identifier groups before consensus assembly and CDR3 extraction. VDJtools was used for post-analysis of the clonotype tables, and diversity was normalized by down-sampling every dataset to the size of the smallest sample. In repertoire overlap clustering, CDR3 amino acid sequences, but not nucleotide sequences, were matched to correct batch-related cross-sample contamination. The raw public reads went through TCRdb reprocessing: fastp at Q25, MiXCR clone calling, in-frame beta chains kept. Rows with a matching CDR3 protein are joined into one entry that keeps the most common DNA and genes. It is TCRdb's table, rather than the study itself, that gives the V and J calls and clone size. The sample contains some 890,000 distinct CDR3 sequences, roughly 58% of them found a single time. Roughly 4.4% of the sample belongs to the ten largest clones.

The TCR was taken from a girl aged 5-17 years with multiple sclerosis. Rearrangement joined TRBV3-1 to TRBJ2-4; the D gene is possibly TRBD2, with 5 bases matching. Sequencing was done on a sample of blood. The nucleotides are TGTGCCAGCAGCGGACTTCTAGCCAAAAACATTCAGTACTTC. It translates to CASSGLLAKNIQYF.